This T cell receptor beta chain was retrieved from a study of blood T cells in healthy people across ages. Study-wide background: For every two T cells, template switching captured about one barcoded beta molecule. Study-level results: There were more naive CD4+ cells and higher diversity in long-lived donors than in aged donors.

A note on this clonotype: The target antigen is unknown.

The V segment lost 6 bases and the J segment 0 bases; nucleotides outside the gene matches: 5. The CDR3 loop spans 14 amino acids. In germline, CDR1 is DFQATT, CDR2 SNEGSKA (reference sequence). A second 7 to 11 cycle PCR used barcoded and J-beta primers. Through a template-switch adaptor with 12 random nucleotides, each cDNA molecule received a tag. At least 3 million CDR3-containing paired-end reads were obtained per sample. MiXCR, run by TCRdb on the 5' RACE reads, gives a single entry per CDR3 protein. The sample contains about 900,000 distinct CDR3 sequences, roughly 43% of which appear only once.

The rearrangement uses TRBV20-1 and TRBJ2-1, with 7 positions matching TRBD2. The specimen was blood. This TCR came from a man aged 25 to 45 in good health. The DNA for the CDR3 is TGCAGTGCGGCGGCTAGCGGCTCCTACAATGAGCAGTTCTTC. It specifies CSAAASGSYNEQFF.